These 12 T cell receptor beta chains were all obtained from the same sample, sequenced in a study of cytomegalovirus exposure and HLA in healthy donors. The study ran its PCR with 60 Vbeta and 13 Jbeta primers. The table came from immunoSEQ multiplex PCR; TCRdb's copy has only in-frame clones and leaves some out. The sample gives 100,000 or so clones, 79% of which show up once; 3.5% to 5% is in the top ten. Input material: PBMCs. Source of these receptors: a female donor in good health and CMV-seropositive.

The chain links TRBV19 to TRBJ1-1; D call uncertain. V was clipped by 1 base and J by 0 bases, with 15 bases between them. CDR3 length: 17 amino acids. Per germline, CDR1 LNHDA and CDR2 SQIVND (reference sequence). The CDR3 bases are TGTGCCAGTAGTATAGGAGGTGAGGTGAGATTGAACACTGAAGCTTTCTTT. It translates to CASSIGGEVRLNTEAFF. The full variable domain, in which reference TRBV19 and TRBJ1-1 provide the parts outside the CDR3, is DGGITQSPKYLFRKEGQNVTLSCEQNLNHDAMYWYRQDPGQGLRLIYYSQIVNDFQKGDIAEGYSVSREKKESFPLTVTSAQKNPTAFYLCASSIGGEVRLNTEAFFGQGTRLTVV.

This chain connects TRBV2 to TRBJ2-5, with a possible D match to TRBD2 (5 bases). The CDR3 is 13 residues long. Trimming pared 6 bases from V and 2 bases from J, leaving 10 bases between. Germline V gene data show CDR1 as SNHLY and CDR2 as FYNNEI. The CDR3 loop is CASRVGGQETQYF. CDR3 coding DNA: TGTGCCAGCAGGGTGGGCGGGCAAGAGACCCAGTACTTC.

The chain joins TRBV6-6 to TRBJ1-1; D unclear. This CDR3 comprises 15 residues. Per germline, CDR1 MNHNY and CDR2 SVGAGI (reference sequence). V lost 0 bases and J lost 1, with 9 bases in between. The CDR3 spells CASSYSPGTNTEAFF. Written as DNA, the CDR3 is TGTGCCAGCAGTTACTCCCCAGGTACGAACACTGAAGCTTTCTTT.

This chain connects TRBV6-5 to TRBJ2-2; D gene uncertain. CDR1 is MNHEY, CDR2 SVGAGI, per germline. Trimming cost V 6 bases and J 5 bases, with 7 bases left between them. The CDR3 loop spans 12 amino acids. In DNA, the CDR3 is TGTGCCAGCAGGCGATCTACCGGGGAGCTGTTTTTT. Its protein is CASRRSTGELFF.

This chain joins TRBV30 and TRBJ1-2, with D perhaps TRBD1 (5 bases). CDR1 and CDR2 (germline): GTSNPN, SVGIG (reference sequence). There are 13 residues in the CDR3. Between the trimmed V and J ends, which lost 0 bases and 4 bases, there was a span of 9 bases. The CDR3 reads CAWSVVGAYGYTF. CDR3 DNA sequence: TGTGCCTGGAGTGTCGTAGGGGCCTATGGCTACACCTTC. Based on the CDR3 plus reference TRBV30 and TRBJ1-2, the full variable domain is SQTIHQWPATLVQPVGSPLSLECTVEGTSNPNLYWYRQAAGRGLQLLFYSVGIGQISSEVPQNLSASRPQDRQFILSSKKLLLSDSGFYLCAWSVVGAYGYTFGSGTRLTVV.

V usage is TRBV19 and J usage is TRBJ2-2; 10 nucleotides match TRBD2. The CDR3 is 17 amino acids. V shed 6 bases, J shed 5 bases, and the junction held 12 bases outside the gene matches. Germline values: CDR1 LNHDA, CDR2 SQIVND (reference sequence). CDR3 DNA sequence: TGTGCCAGTAGCCCACTCCATAGCGGGGGGCGGACCGGGGAGCTGTTTTTT. It specifies CASSPLHSGGRTGELFF.

The chain recombines TRBV12-2 with TRBJ2-7; the listed D gene, TRBD2, was not tested against the DNA. TRBV12-2 constitutes a pseudogene. CDR3 size: 14 residues. The CDR3 region has the DNA TGTGCAAGTCGCCTCATGAGGGCTTGGTACGAGCAGTACTTC. It yields the protein CASRLMRAWYEQYF.

This clone has more than one count but fewer than ten. The chain recombines TRBV5-4 with TRBJ1-1, with 8 positions matching TRBD1. V was pared by 3 bases and J by 13 bases, with 8 bases of the junction left unmatched. CDR1 is SGHNT, CDR2 YYREEE, per germline (reference sequence). The CDR3 has 12 residues. DNA for the CDR3: TGTGCCAGCAGCTCTTCCAGACAGGGGAGTTTCTTT. Translation gives CASSSSRQGSFF.

The gene calls are TRBV2 and TRBJ2-6; no firm D call. Germline V gene lookup returns CDR1 SNHLY and CDR2 FYNNEI. CDR3 length: 15 amino acids. Trimming took off 6 bases at V and 0 bases at J, with 9 bases between the two ends. CDR3 bases: TGTGCCAGCAGGAAACCCAGCTCTGGGGCCAACGTCCTGACTTTC. This sequence encodes CASRKPSSGANVLTF. Together with reference TRBV2 and TRBJ2-6, the CDR3 gives the full variable domain: EPEVTQTPSHQVTQMGQEVILRCVPISNHLYFYWYRQILGQKVEFLVSFYNNEISEKSEIFDDQFSVERPDGSNFTLKIRSTKLEDSAMYFCASRKPSSGANVLTFGAGSRLTVL.

This clone was counted once. This chain connects TRBV30 to TRBJ1-4; 7 bases map to TRBD1. Looked up from germline, CDR1 is GTSNPN and CDR2 is SVGIG (reference sequence). The V gene end was trimmed by 3 bases and the J gene end by 8 bases; junction bases not matched to a gene: 9. This CDR3 spans 14 amino acids. CDR3 residues: CAWRSATGLEKLFF. As DNA, the CDR3 is TGTGCCTGGAGAAGCGCGACAGGGCTCGAAAAACTGTTTTTT.

V gene TRBV11-2 combines with J gene TRBJ1-1, with D maybe TRBD1 (5 bases). Trimming took off 4 bases at V and 5 bases at J, with 8 bases between the two ends. Looked up from germline, CDR1 is SGHAT and CDR2 is FQNNGV. The CDR3 totals 12 residues. CDR3 sequence (DNA): TGTGCCAGCAGCTCCCAGGGTACTGAAGCTTTCTTT. Protein product: CASSSQGTEAFF.

The chain is built from TRBV27 and TRBJ2-3; the match to TRBD2 covers 14 bases. The J segment lost 1 base and the V segment lost 5 bases, leaving 14 bases of the junction unmatched. CDR1 and CDR2 (germline): MNHEY, SMNVEV (reference sequence). The CDR3 is 20 residues long. The CDR3 DNA reads TGTGCCAGCAGTAGCCCAGGGACTAGCGGGAGACGGGGTGGCACAGATACGCAGTATTTT. As protein: CASSSPGTSGRRGGTDTQYF.